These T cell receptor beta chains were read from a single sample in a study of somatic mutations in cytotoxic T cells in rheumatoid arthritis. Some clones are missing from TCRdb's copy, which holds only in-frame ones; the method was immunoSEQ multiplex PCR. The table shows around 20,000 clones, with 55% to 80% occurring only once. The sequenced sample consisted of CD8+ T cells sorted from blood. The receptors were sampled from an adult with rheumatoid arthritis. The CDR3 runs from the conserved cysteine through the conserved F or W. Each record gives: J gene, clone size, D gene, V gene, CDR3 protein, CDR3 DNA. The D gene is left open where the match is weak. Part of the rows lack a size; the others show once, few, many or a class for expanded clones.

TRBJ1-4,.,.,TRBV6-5,CASSYSVSGVAEKLFF,TGTGCCAGCAGTTACTCGGTATCAGGGGTGGCTGAAAAACTGTTTTTT
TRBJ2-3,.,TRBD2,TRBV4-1,CASSRLDVAGTTDTQYF,TGCGCCAGCAGCCGACTCGACGTAGCGGGGACAACAGATACGCAGTATTTT
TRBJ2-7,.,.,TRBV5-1,CASSQLGKGYEQYF,TGCGCCAGCAGCCAGCTGGGTAAGGGTTACGAGCAGTACTTC
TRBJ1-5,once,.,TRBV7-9,CASSLGVQNQPQHF,TGTGCCAGCAGCTTAGGTGTACAGAATCAGCCCCAGCATTTT
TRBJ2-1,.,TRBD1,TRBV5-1,CASSSLSDRGRNEQFF,TGCGCCAGCAGCTCCCTCTCGGACAGGGGGCGCAATGAGCAGTTCTTC
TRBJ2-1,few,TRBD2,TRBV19,CASRLTSGAYNEQFF,TGTGCCAGTAGGTTGACTAGCGGGGCCTACAATGAGCAGTTCTTC
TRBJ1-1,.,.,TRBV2,CASSASPGTEAFF,TGTGCCAGCAGTGCTAGTCCGGGAACTGAAGCTTTCTTT
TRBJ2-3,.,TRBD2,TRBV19,CASSIDPAGAGSTQYF,TGTGCCAGTAGTATAGACCCAGCGGGGGCTGGATCTACGCAGTATTTT
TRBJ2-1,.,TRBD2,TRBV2,CASSTVISGGGYNEQFF,TGTGCCAGCAGTACCGTTATATCGGGGGGGGGCTACAATGAGCAGTTCTTC
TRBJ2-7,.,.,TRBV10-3,CAIRPTTEPYEQYF,TGTGCCATCAGGCCAACAACAGAACCCTACGAGCAGTACTTC
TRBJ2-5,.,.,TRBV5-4,CASSWGRGSQETQYF,TGTGCCAGCAGCTGGGGGCGGGGCAGCCAAGAGACCCAGTACTTC
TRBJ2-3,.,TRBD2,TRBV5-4,CASSRTSGTQYF,TGTGCCAGCAGCCGGACTAGCGGTACGCAGTATTTT
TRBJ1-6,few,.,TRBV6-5,CASSYAGVNSPLHF,TGTGCCAGCAGTTACGCAGGGGTTAATTCACCCCTCCACTTT
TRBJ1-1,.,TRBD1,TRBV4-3,CASSHRTGGGTEAFF,TGCGCCAGCAGCCACCGGACAGGGGGTGGCACTGAAGCTTTCTTT
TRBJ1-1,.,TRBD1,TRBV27,CASSLLQGYTEAFF,TGTGCCAGCAGTCTACTACAGGGGTACACTGAAGCTTTCTTT
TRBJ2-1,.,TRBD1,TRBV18,CASSPPLGTAYNEQFF,TGTGCCAGCTCACCACCCCTTGGGACAGCCTACAATGAGCAGTTCTTC
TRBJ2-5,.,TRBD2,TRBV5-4,CASSWGLAEETQYF,TGTGCCAGCAGCTGGGGACTAGCGGAAGAGACCCAGTACTTC
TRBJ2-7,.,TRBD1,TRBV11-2,CASSQDRGPYEQYF,TGTGCCAGCAGCCAGGACAGGGGCCCTTACGAGCAGTACTTC
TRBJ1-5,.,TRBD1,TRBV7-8,CASSPRDSLNQPQHF,TGTGCCAGCAGCCCGCGGGACAGCCTCAATCAGCCCCAGCATTTT
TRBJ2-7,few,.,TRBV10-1,CASSEQVHYEQYF,TGCGCCAGCAGTGAACAGGTTCACTACGAGCAGTACTTC
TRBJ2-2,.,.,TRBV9,CASSVAEGVETGELFF,TGTGCCAGCAGCGTAGCCGAGGGAGTGGAGACCGGGGAGCTGTTTTTT
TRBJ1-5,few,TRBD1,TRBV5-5,CASSLVRGPHQPQHF,TGTGCCAGCAGCTTGGTTAGGGGGCCACACCAGCCCCAGCATTTT
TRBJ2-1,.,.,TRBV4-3,CASSQDWGGNEQFF,TGCGCCAGCAGCCAAGACTGGGGAGGCAATGAGCAGTTCTTC
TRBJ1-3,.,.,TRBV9,CASSVGGDSGNTIYF,TGTGCCAGCAGCGTAGGGGGGGACTCTGGAAACACCATATATTTT
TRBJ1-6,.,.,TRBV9,CASSAGWDSALHF,TGTGCCAGCAGCGCCGGGTGGGATTCGGCCCTCCACTTT
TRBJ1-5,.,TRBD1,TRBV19,CAANTGVHQPQHF,TGTGCCGCCAATACAGGGGTCCATCAGCCCCAGCATTTT
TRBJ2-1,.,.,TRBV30,CAWVRLADSSYNEQFF,TGTGCCTGGGTGCGGCTGGCGGACAGCTCCTACAATGAGCAGTTCTTC
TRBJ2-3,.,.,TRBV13,CASSLEGLALQRTDTQYF,TGTGCCAGCAGCTTAGAGGGGCTAGCCCTTCAACGCACAGATACGCAGTATTTT
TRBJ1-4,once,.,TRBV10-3,CAISMGPGGEKLFF,TGTGCCATCTCAATGGGGCCGGGAGGTGAAAAACTGTTTTTT
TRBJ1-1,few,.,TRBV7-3,CASSFTDMNTEAFF,TGTGCCAGCAGCTTCACTGACATGAACACTGAAGCTTTCTTT
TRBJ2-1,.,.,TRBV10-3,CAISDSPGDTPNEQFF,TGTGCCATCAGTGACAGTCCGGGGGACACACCCAATGAGCAGTTCTTC
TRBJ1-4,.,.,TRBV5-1,CASSPVGALGEKLFF,TGCGCCAGCAGCCCGGTTGGGGCCCTCGGGGAAAAACTGTTTTTT
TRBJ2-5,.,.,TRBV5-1,CASSLSSSPAETQYF,TGCGCCAGCAGCTTGTCATCTTCCCCGGCGGAGACCCAGTACTTC
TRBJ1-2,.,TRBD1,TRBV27,CASSLGQGVDYGYTF,TGTGCCAGCAGTCTCGGACAGGGGGTAGACTATGGCTACACCTTC
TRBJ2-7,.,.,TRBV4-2,CASSQGGLDEQYF,TGTGCCAGCAGCCAGGGCGGCTTAGACGAGCAGTACTTC
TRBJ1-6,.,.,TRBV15,CATSRVPSSYNSPLHF,TGTGCCACCAGCAGGGTCCCGAGCTCCTATAATTCACCCCTCCACTTT
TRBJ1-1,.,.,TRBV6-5,CASSYSRGLGTEAFF,TGTGCCAGCAGTTACTCACGGGGGCTGGGCACTGAAGCTTTCTTT
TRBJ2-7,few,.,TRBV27,CASSLSVPRGHEQYF,TGTGCCAGCAGTTTATCGGTCCCCAGGGGCCACGAGCAGTACTTC
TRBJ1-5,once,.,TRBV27,CASSLSVNQPQHF,TGTGCCAGCAGTTTATCAGTCAATCAGCCCCAGCATTTT
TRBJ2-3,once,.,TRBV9,CASSVGGPSTDTQYF,TGTGCCAGCAGCGTAGGTGGACCTAGCACAGATACGCAGTATTTT
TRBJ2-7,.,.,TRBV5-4,CASSWSGKDEQYF,TGTGCCAGCAGCTGGTCCGGGAAGGACGAGCAGTACTTC
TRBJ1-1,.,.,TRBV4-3,CASSQGRSEAFF,TGCGCCAGCAGCCAAGGAAGGTCTGAAGCTTTCTTT
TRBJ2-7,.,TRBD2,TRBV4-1,CASSPDTAVAGLEYEQYF,TGCGCCAGCAGCCCCGATACCGCCGTAGCGGGGCTTGAGTACGAGCAGTACTTC
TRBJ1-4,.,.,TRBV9,CASSKDSSNEKLFF,TGTGCCAGCAGCAAAGACAGTAGTAATGAAAAACTGTTTTTT
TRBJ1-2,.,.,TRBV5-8,CASSPRGPFGDGYTF,TGTGCCAGCAGTCCCCGGGGACCCTTCGGAGATGGCTACACCTTC
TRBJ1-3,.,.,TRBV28,CASSSPPEGISGNTIYF,TGTGCCAGCAGTTCCCCCCCTGAAGGTATCTCTGGAAACACCATATATTTT
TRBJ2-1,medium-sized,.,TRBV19,CASSIQGTDEQFF,TGTGCCAGTAGTATTCAGGGGACGGATGAGCAGTTCTTC
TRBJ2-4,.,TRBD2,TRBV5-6,CASDEAGGDSRENIQYF,TGTGCCAGCGACGAGGCGGGGGGGGACTCTAGGGAAAACATTCAGTACTTC
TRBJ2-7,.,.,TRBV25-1,CASSEYYRVYEQYF,TGTGCCAGCAGTGAATATTACAGGGTCTACGAGCAGTACTTC
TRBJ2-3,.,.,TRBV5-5,CASGGTDTQYF,TGTGCCAGCGGTGGGACAGATACGCAGTATTTT
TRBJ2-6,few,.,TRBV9,CASSVDPGESSGANVLTF,TGTGCCAGCAGCGTAGATCCGGGAGAAAGCTCTGGGGCCAACGTCCTGACTTTC
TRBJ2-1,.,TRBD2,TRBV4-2,CASSHGGGVDEQFF,TGTGCCAGCAGCCACGGCGGGGGTGTAGATGAGCAGTTCTTC
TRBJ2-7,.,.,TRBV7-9,CASSPPESTYEQYF,TGTGCCAGCAGCCCGCCAGAAAGTACTTACGAGCAGTACTTC
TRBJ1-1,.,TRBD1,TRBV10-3,CATGHGTVNTEAFF,TGTGCCACCGGCCACGGGACAGTGAACACTGAAGCTTTCTTT
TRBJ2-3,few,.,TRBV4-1,CASSQVFAADTQYF,TGCGCCAGCAGCCAAGTTTTCGCGGCAGATACGCAGTATTTT
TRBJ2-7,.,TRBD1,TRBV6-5,CASGAGGFYEQYF,TGTGCCAGCGGGGCAGGGGGATTCTACGAGCAGTACTTC
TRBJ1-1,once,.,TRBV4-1,CASSRSLVTEAFF,TGCGCCAGCAGCCGTTCGCTGGTCACTGAAGCTTTCTTT